A selection of T cell receptor beta chains follows, all from one sample in a study of blood T cell repertoires in COVID-19. The data were produced by immunoSEQ multiplex PCR, yet TCRdb's version contains in-frame clones alone and is incomplete. The data show under 130,000 clones, under 80% seen once. Source material: peripheral blood. The receptors here all came from a woman in her 70s with acute or convalescent COVID-19. Both conserved end residues are part of each CDR3. The order of the fields is V gene, J gene, D gene, clone size, CDR3 protein, CDR3 DNA. A D gene is named only where the DNA matches it firmly. Only some rows state a clone size, as once, few, many or a class for expanded clones.

V gene: TRBV6-1
J gene: TRBJ2-1
D gene: NA
clone size: NA
CDR3 protein: CASSDLVGGSSYNEQFF
CDR3 DNA: TGTGCCAGCAGTGATCTCGTTGGGGGGAGCTCCTACAATGAGCAGTTCTTC

V gene: TRBV5-1
J gene: TRBJ1-1
D gene: TRBD1
clone size: NA
CDR3 protein: CASSLGQGMGTEAFF
CDR3 DNA: TGCGCCAGCAGCTTGGGACAGGGGATGGGGACTGAAGCTTTCTTT

V gene: TRBV2
J gene: TRBJ1-2
D gene: NA
clone size: NA
CDR3 protein: CAIHRGRLDYGYTF
CDR3 DNA: TGTGCCATCCATCGAGGGAGGTTAGACTATGGCTACACCTTC

V gene: TRBV7-9
J gene: TRBJ2-5
D gene: TRBD2
clone size: NA
CDR3 protein: CASSSSGMKETQYF
CDR3 DNA: TGTGCCAGCAGCTCCAGCGGGATGAAAGAGACCCAGTACTTC

V gene: TRBV29-1
J gene: TRBJ1-1
D gene: NA
clone size: NA
CDR3 protein: CSVEDHVNTEAFF
CDR3 DNA: TGCAGCGTTGAAGATCATGTGAACACTGAAGCTTTCTTT

V gene: TRBV6-4
J gene: TRBJ2-3
D gene: NA
clone size: NA
CDR3 protein: CASRDRVTDTQYF
CDR3 DNA: TGTGCCAGCAGAGACAGAGTCACAGATACGCAGTATTTT

V gene: TRBV12-3/TRBV12-4
J gene: TRBJ2-7
D gene: NA
clone size: NA
CDR3 protein: CASSLDSPYEQYF
CDR3 DNA: TGTGCCAGCAGTTTGGACAGCCCCTACGAGCAGTACTTC

V gene: TRBV19
J gene: TRBJ2-7
D gene: NA
clone size: few
CDR3 protein: CASNEDSARDEQYF
CDR3 DNA: TGTGCCAGTAACGAGGACAGCGCAAGGGACGAGCAGTACTTC

V gene: TRBV29-1
J gene: TRBJ1-2
D gene: TRBD1
clone size: few
CDR3 protein: CSVGTGQGVNYGYTF
CDR3 DNA: TGCAGCGTTGGGACGGGACAGGGGGTGAACTATGGCTACACCTTC

V gene: TRBV27
J gene: TRBJ2-7
D gene: NA
clone size: NA
CDR3 protein: CASSFGGGPGGEQYF
CDR3 DNA: TGTGCCAGCAGTTTCGGGGGTGGGCCAGGTGGCGAGCAGTACTTC

V gene: TRBV4-1
J gene: TRBJ1-4
D gene: NA
clone size: NA
CDR3 protein: CASSQDRAGIGLFF
CDR3 DNA: TGCGCCAGCAGCCAAGATCGGGCAGGGATAGGGCTGTTTTTT

V gene: TRBV21-1
J gene: TRBJ1-1
D gene: NA
clone size: NA
CDR3 protein: CASSKDAGEGMNTEAFF
CDR3 DNA: TGTGCCAGCAGCAAAGATGCGGGGGAAGGTATGAACACTGAAGCTTTCTTT

V gene: TRBV5-4
J gene: TRBJ2-7
D gene: NA
clone size: NA
CDR3 protein: CASSWGGYEQYF
CDR3 DNA: TGTGCCAGCAGCTGGGGCGGTTACGAGCAGTACTTC

V gene: TRBV3-1/TRBV3-2
J gene: TRBJ1-3
D gene: NA
clone size: NA
CDR3 protein: CASSQELGNTIYF
CDR3 DNA: TGTGCCAGCAGCCAAGAACTCGGAAACACCATATATTTT

V gene: TRBV5-1
J gene: TRBJ1-1
D gene: NA
clone size: NA
CDR3 protein: CASSSGTRNTEAFF
CDR3 DNA: TGCGCCAGCAGCTCCGGGACACGAAACACTGAAGCTTTCTTT

V gene: TRBV12-3/TRBV12-4
J gene: TRBJ2-5
D gene: NA
clone size: NA
CDR3 protein: CASSLGGQETQYF
CDR3 DNA: TGTGCCAGCAGTTTGGGGGGCCAAGAGACCCAGTACTTC

V gene: TRBV19
J gene: TRBJ1-2
D gene: NA
clone size: NA
CDR3 protein: CASSPTGIFYGYTF
CDR3 DNA: TGTGCCAGTAGTCCGACAGGTATTTTTTATGGCTACACCTTC

V gene: TRBV6-5
J gene: TRBJ1-1
D gene: NA
clone size: NA
CDR3 protein: CASIGRVNTEAFF
CDR3 DNA: TGTGCCAGCATCGGGCGGGTGAACACTGAAGCTTTCTTT

V gene: TRBV7-8
J gene: TRBJ1-5
D gene: TRBD1
clone size: NA
CDR3 protein: CASSLRQGNQPQHF
CDR3 DNA: TGTGCCAGCAGCTTACGACAGGGGAACCAGCCCCAGCATTTT

V gene: TRBV10-3
J gene: TRBJ1-1
D gene: TRBD1
clone size: NA
CDR3 protein: CAIRRTGKWGTEAFF
CDR3 DNA: TGTGCCATCAGGCGGACAGGCAAATGGGGCACTGAAGCTTTCTTT

V gene: TRBV2
J gene: TRBJ2-3
D gene: TRBD2
clone size: few
CDR3 protein: CATAGGGAPDTQYF
CDR3 DNA: TGTGCCACTGCGGGCGGGGGGGCCCCAGATACGCAGTATTTT

V gene: TRBV25-1
J gene: TRBJ1-2
D gene: TRBD1
clone size: few
CDR3 protein: CASSEPDRDGGYTF
CDR3 DNA: TGTGCCAGCAGTGAACCGGACAGGGATGGGGGCTACACCTTC

V gene: TRBV19
J gene: TRBJ2-1
D gene: TRBD1
clone size: NA
CDR3 protein: CASSPGTGDPPSYNEQFF
CDR3 DNA: TGTGCCAGTAGTCCCGGGACAGGGGACCCCCCATCTTACAATGAGCAGTTCTTC

V gene: TRBV25-1
J gene: TRBJ1-2
D gene: TRBD1
clone size: once
CDR3 protein: CASSEWDRVGYGYTF
CDR3 DNA: TGTGCCAGCAGTGAGTGGGACAGGGTTGGCTATGGCTACACCTTC

V gene: TRBV4-1
J gene: TRBJ1-1
D gene: NA
clone size: NA
CDR3 protein: CASSPTTGRNTEAFF
CDR3 DNA: TGCGCCAGCAGCCCGACGACAGGAAGGAACACTGAAGCTTTCTTT

V gene: TRBV5-1
J gene: TRBJ1-2
D gene: TRBD1
clone size: NA
CDR3 protein: CASSLGLTTGVVNYGYTF
CDR3 DNA: TGCGCCAGCAGCTTGGGACTAACGACAGGGGTCGTTAACTATGGCTACACCTTC

V gene: TRBV6-5
J gene: TRBJ1-1
D gene: TRBD1
clone size: NA
CDR3 protein: CASSYRGQATTEAFF
CDR3 DNA: TGTGCCAGCAGTTATAGGGGACAGGCGACAACTGAAGCTTTCTTT

V gene: TRBV29-1
J gene: TRBJ2-2
D gene: TRBD2
clone size: once
CDR3 protein: CSVEDRRGEKTGELFF
CDR3 DNA: TGCAGCGTTGAAGATCGGCGGGGGGAAAAGACCGGGGAGCTGTTTTTT

V gene: TRBV5-4
J gene: TRBJ1-1
D gene: TRBD1
clone size: few
CDR3 protein: CASSLKGQATEAFF
CDR3 DNA: TGTGCCAGCAGCTTAAAGGGACAGGCCACTGAAGCTTTCTTT

V gene: TRBV10-3
J gene: TRBJ1-5
D gene: NA
clone size: NA
CDR3 protein: CAISESRFNQPQHF
CDR3 DNA: TGTGCCATCAGTGAGTCGAGGTTTAATCAGCCCCAGCATTTT

V gene: TRBV7-8
J gene: TRBJ1-2
D gene: TRBD1
clone size: once
CDR3 protein: CASSSDRVGGYTF
CDR3 DNA: TGTGCCAGCAGCTCAGACAGGGTCGGGGGCTACACCTTC

V gene: TRBV6-5
J gene: TRBJ1-5
D gene: TRBD1
clone size: NA
CDR3 protein: CASSRTGADQPQHF
CDR3 DNA: TGTGCCAGCAGTCGGACAGGGGCGGATCAGCCCCAGCATTTT

V gene: TRBV5-1
J gene: TRBJ2-1
D gene: NA
clone size: NA
CDR3 protein: CASSLDTNNEQFF
CDR3 DNA: TGCGCCAGCAGCCTGGACACCAACAATGAGCAGTTCTTC

V gene: TRBV18
J gene: TRBJ2-7
D gene: NA
clone size: NA
CDR3 protein: CASSPAGDPSYEQYF
CDR3 DNA: TGTGCCAGCTCACCAGCAGGGGATCCCTCCTACGAGCAGTACTTC

V gene: TRBV10-3
J gene: TRBJ1-6
D gene: TRBD1
clone size: few
CDR3 protein: CAIKGQGVQSPLHF
CDR3 DNA: TGTGCCATCAAGGGACAGGGGGTACAGTCACCCCTCCACTTT

V gene: TRBV3-1/TRBV3-2
J gene: TRBJ1-5
D gene: TRBD1
clone size: NA
CDR3 protein: CASSQDTGGSQPQHF
CDR3 DNA: TGTGCCAGCAGCCAAGACACAGGGGGTAGTCAGCCCCAGCATTTT

V gene: TRBV9
J gene: TRBJ2-3
D gene: NA
clone size: NA
CDR3 protein: CASSPHHTDTQYF
CDR3 DNA: TGTGCCAGCAGCCCACATCACACAGATACGCAGTATTTT

V gene: TRBV18
J gene: TRBJ1-1
D gene: NA
clone size: NA
CDR3 protein: CASSPDSLNTEAFF
CDR3 DNA: TGTGCCAGCTCACCTGACAGCCTGAACACTGAAGCTTTCTTT

V gene: TRBV30
J gene: TRBJ1-2
D gene: TRBD1
clone size: NA
CDR3 protein: CAWSRTGVGYTF
CDR3 DNA: TGTGCCTGGAGCCGGACAGGGGTGGGCTACACCTTC

V gene: TRBV9
J gene: TRBJ1-1
D gene: NA
clone size: NA
CDR3 protein: CASSRTENTEAFF
CDR3 DNA: TGTGCCAGCAGTAGAACAGAGAACACTGAAGCTTTCTTT

V gene: TRBV19
J gene: TRBJ1-4
D gene: TRBD1
clone size: NA
CDR3 protein: CASTSGTGYEKLFF
CDR3 DNA: TGTGCCAGTACCTCCGGGACAGGATATGAAAAACTGTTTTTT

V gene: TRBV11-2
J gene: TRBJ2-3
D gene: NA
clone size: NA
CDR3 protein: CASSSLGGGDTQYF
CDR3 DNA: TGTGCCAGCAGCTCCCTAGGGGGGGGAGATACGCAGTATTTT

V gene: TRBV7-2
J gene: TRBJ1-2
D gene: NA
clone size: NA
CDR3 protein: CASSPPGGNYGYTF
CDR3 DNA: TGTGCCAGCAGCCCCCCGGGGGGTAACTATGGCTACACCTTC

V gene: TRBV18
J gene: TRBJ1-4
D gene: TRBD1
clone size: once
CDR3 protein: CASSPGQGLEKLFF
CDR3 DNA: TGTGCCAGCTCACCGGGACAGGGTTTGGAAAAACTGTTTTTT

V gene: TRBV19
J gene: TRBJ2-5
D gene: TRBD1
clone size: once
CDR3 protein: CASSIGNRGLEETQYF
CDR3 DNA: TGTGCCAGTAGTATAGGAAACAGGGGGCTAGAGGAGACCCAGTACTTC

V gene: TRBV7-2
J gene: TRBJ2-5
D gene: TRBD1
clone size: NA
CDR3 protein: CASSLQGVQETQYF
CDR3 DNA: TGTGCCAGCAGCTTACAGGGGGTTCAAGAGACCCAGTACTTC